This T cell receptor beta chain was documented in a study of CD4+ T cells in melanoma. Study outcomes and limitations: In melanoma, neoantigen-specific CD4+ T cells reportedly differed in differentiation state. CD8+ T cell, macrophage and B cell function reportedly correlated with neoantigen-specific CD4+ T cells.

Concerning this clone itself: What it recognizes is unknown.

Germline-derived CDR1 and CDR2 are MNHEY and SMNVEV (reference sequence). The germline V and J ends were trimmed by 3 bases and 0 bases, with 5 bases remaining between them. The CDR3 is made up of 13 amino acids. Assay used: immunoSEQ multiplex PCR; TCRdb lists only in-frame clones, some missing. The table shows about 120,000 clones, with approximately 90% occurring only once. J is TRBJ1-2 and V is TRBV27, with D uncertain. Specimen: peripheral blood. This clonotype originated in a human donor with melanoma. CDR3 loop: CASSLQPNYGYTF. In DNA, the CDR3 is TGTGCCAGCAGTTTGCAGCCTAACTATGGCTACACCTTC.